This TCR beta chain was recorded in a study of cytomegalovirus exposure and HLA in healthy donors. CDR1 and CDR2 from the germline V gene are SGHAT and FQNNGV. The CDR3 is made up of 15 amino acids. After removal of 1 base from V and 2 bases from J, the junction contained 1 base not matched to a gene. With 60 Vbeta and 13 Jbeta primers, the PCR was carried out. Produced via immunoSEQ multiplex PCR; TCRdb's table is partial and in-frame only. The data hold some 160,000 clones, with roughly 84% observed a single time. A note on this clone: The same CDR3 arises from other DNA sequences in this sample as well.

The source material was PBMCs. The sequence came from a woman aged 18-30 years in good health and CMV-seronegative. This rearrangement joins TRBV11-2 to TRBJ1-4, with TRBD1 identical over 7 bases. CDR3 nucleotide sequence: TGTGCCAGCAGCTTAGTCAGGGGGACTAATGAAAAACTGTTTTTT. Translating gives CASSLVRGTNEKLFF.